These 26 T cell receptor beta chains share one sample of origin, sequenced in a study of blood T cell repertoires in COVID-19. Produced via immunoSEQ multiplex PCR; TCRdb's table is partial and in-frame only. The repertoire holds around 100,000 clones, roughly 87% seen once, with approximately 3.1% in the top ten. The sequencing input was peripheral blood. The receptors derive from a man in his fifties in a cohort sampled during active COVID-19.

The V call is TRBV28, the J call TRBJ2-6; tentatively, D is TRBD1 (6 bases). Trimming pared 3 bases from V and 6 bases from J, leaving 15 bases between. The CDR3 sequence is 16 residues long. Germline CDR1 MDHEN, CDR2 SYDVKM. The CDR3 DNA reads as TGTGCCAGCAGTTTTCAGGGGAACCTCGAGGCCAACGTCCTGACTTTC. Protein: CASSFQGNLEANVLTF.

J is TRBJ2-2 and V is TRBV23-1; weak D call: TRBD1 (6 bases). TRBV23-1 is an ORF; its function is uncertain. Deletions cut 3 bases from V and 7 bases from J, with 18 bases between. This CDR3 comprises 16 residues. CDR3: CASSQFLRGGIGELFF. In DNA form, the CDR3 reads TGCGCCAGCAGTCAGTTCCTACGAGGGGGTATCGGGGAGCTGTTTTTT.

The chain employs TRBV2 and TRBJ2-4, with 8 bases fitting TRBD2. There are 15 residues in the CDR3. CDR1 is SNHLY, CDR2 FYNNEI, per germline. V lost 2 bases to trimming and J lost 5 bases; unmatched junction nucleotides: 5. CDR3 nucleotide sequence: TGTGCCAGCAGTGAAAAGCGGGAGAGACAAAACATTCAGTACTTC. Amino acid sequence: CASSEKRERQNIQYF.

The chain is built from TRBV20-1 and TRBJ2-7; possibly TRBD2 for D (5 bases). The CDR3 contains 15 residues. The ends were cut back, 3 bases at V and 3 bases at J, with 18 bases in the middle. Germline V gene sequence: CDR1 DFQATT, CDR2 SNEGSKA (reference sequence). The CDR3 spells CSASYPTRFGYEQYF. The CDR3 nucleotides read TGCAGTGCTAGTTATCCCACTAGGTTCGGCTACGAGCAGTACTTC.

The chain is built from TRBV5-1 and TRBJ1-4, with 9 bases aligning to TRBD1. Looked up from germline, CDR1 is SGHRS and CDR2 is YFSETQ. The CDR3 covers 15 residues. The junction had 8 bases not matched to a gene; V was cut back by 3 bases and J by 8 bases. This CDR3 reads CASSYIQGAREKLFF. CDR3 nucleotide sequence: TGCGCCAGCAGCTACATACAGGGGGCTCGGGAAAAACTGTTTTTT. Variable domain in full (rest from reference TRBV5-1 and TRBJ1-4): KAGVTQTPRYLIKTRGQQVTLSCSPISGHRSVSWYQQTPGQGLQFLFEYFSETQRNKGNFPGRFSGRQFSNSRSEMNVSTLELGDSALYLCASSYIQGAREKLFFGSGTQLSVL.

The genes are TRBV5-5 and TRBJ1-1, with 7 nucleotides matching TRBD1. CDR3 length: 15 residues. After removal of 3 bases from V and 8 bases from J, the junction contained 13 bases not matched to a gene. Germline V gene data show CDR1 as SGHKS and CDR2 as YYEKEE (reference sequence). Written as DNA, the CDR3 is TGTGCCAGCAGCTCGAGACAGGGCGGAGATAGGGAAGCTTTCTTT. Its translation is CASSSRQGGDREAFF.

V usage is TRBV2 and J usage is TRBJ2-7, with a weak D call TRBD2 (5 bases). With 4 bases removed from V and 1 base from J, the gap between germline ends came to 8 bases. The germline CDR1 and CDR2 sequences are SNHLY and FYNNEI. The CDR3 has 13 residues. DNA for the CDR3: TGTGCCAGCAGTGCGGGGATGTCCTACGAGCAGTACTTC. It yields the protein CASSAGMSYEQYF.

Turning to this clone: Different DNA sequences within this sample yield the same CDR3. V gene TRBV20-1 combines with J gene TRBJ1-5; 8 nucleotides match TRBD1. V lost 6 bases, J lost 7 bases, and 11 bases stayed unmatched. Germline V gene data show CDR1 as DFQATT and CDR2 as SNEGSKA (reference sequence). CDR3 length: 14 residues. CDR3 sequence reads: CSASQGAQVQPQHF. CDR3 nucleotide sequence: TGCAGTGCCAGTCAGGGGGCACAGGTACAGCCCCAGCATTTT.

This chain uses TRBV6-5 with TRBJ1-1; no reliable D call. Germline V CDR1 and CDR2: MNHEY, SVGAGI. CDR3 length equals 12 residues. The V and J ends lost 5 bases and 5 bases respectively, with 9 bases between them. In DNA, the CDR3 is TGTGCCAGCAGTAACGCGGGAACTGAAGCTTTCTTT. Protein product: CASSNAGTEAFF.

The chain couples TRBV2 to TRBJ2-3, with 12 bases identical to TRBD2. From germline, CDR1 is SNHLY and CDR2 FYNNEI. After removal of 8 bases from V and 1 base from J, the junction contained 7 bases not matched to a gene. The CDR3 loop spans 16 amino acids. The CDR3 spells CASSLRTSGGTDTQYF. The DNA for the CDR3 is TGTGCCAGCTCCCTCCGGACTAGCGGGGGCACAGATACGCAGTATTTT.

The chain joins TRBV6-2 or TRBV6-3 to TRBJ2-3; TRBD2 aligns across 7 bases. Germline lookup yields CDR1 MNHEY and CDR2 SVGEGT. The CDR3 consists of 17 residues. The ends lost 2 bases at V and 0 bases at J; junction bases unmatched: 8. Here the CDR3 DNA reads TGTGCCAGCAGTTACGCCCCTAGCGGTGCTAGCACAGATACGCAGTATTTT. Amino acids: CASSYAPSGASTDTQYF.

The CDR3 DNA sequence: TGTGCCAGCAAGACCGGGACAGGCTCCTACGAGCAGTACGTC. Protein product: CASKTGTGSYEQYV. The chain carries TRBV6-5 and TRBJ2-7, with 8 bases aligning to TRBD1. CDR1 MNHEY and CDR2 SVGAGI come from the germline V gene. The V gene end was trimmed by 7 bases and the J gene end by 0 bases; junction bases not matched to a gene: 5. CDR3 length: 14 residues.

V is TRBV7-3 and J is TRBJ2-3, with a tentative D call TRBD1 (5 bases). V lost 2 bases, J lost 4 bases, and 13 bases lay in between. The CDR3 totals 15 residues. Germline V gives CDR1 SGHTA, CDR2 FQGTGA. As DNA, the CDR3 is TGTGCCAGCAGCTTAGGGATTCAGGGCCCAGATACGCAGTATTTT. It encodes CASSLGIQGPDTQYF.

This clone was seen only once. The chain couples TRBV2 to TRBJ1-1, with 7 bases lining up with TRBD1. After removal of 6 bases from V and 2 bases from J, the junction contained 6 bases not matched to a gene. This CDR3 region has 14 residues. Germline values: CDR1 SNHLY, CDR2 FYNNEI. This CDR3 is CASSLQGINTEAFF. CDR3 coding DNA: TGTGCCAGCAGCCTACAGGGGATTAACACTGAAGCTTTCTTT.

The gene calls are TRBV4-2 and TRBJ2-7; the D gene is possibly TRBD2 (6 bases). The CDR3 covers 14 residues. The germline V gene has CDR1 LGHNA and CDR2 YNFKEQ. V was cut by 4 bases and J by 0 bases, with 10 bases left in between. In DNA, the CDR3 is TGTGCCAGCAGCCCCGGACTAAACTCCTACGAGCAGTACTTC. Translated: CASSPGLNSYEQYF.

The J gene is TRBJ1-1, the V gene TRBV19; unclear D gene. The germline V and J ends were trimmed by 2 bases and 4 bases, with 17 bases remaining between them. The CDR3 is 16 amino acids. Per the germline V gene, CDR1 is LNHDA and CDR2 is SQIVND (reference sequence). DNA of the CDR3: TGTGCCAGTAGTATAATCGCTCTGGGAGAAGGCACTGAAGCTTTCTTT. Its translation: CASSIIALGEGTEAFF.

V usage is TRBV6-1 and J usage is TRBJ1-3; no firm D call. Between the trimmed V and J ends, which lost 2 bases and 2 bases, there was a span of 10 bases. The CDR3 totals 15 residues. Germline CDR1 and CDR2: MNHNS and SASEGT. The CDR3 loop reads CASSELLNPGNTIYF. In DNA, the CDR3 is TGTGCCAGCAGTGAACTTCTAAACCCTGGAAACACCATATATTTT.

The chain has TRBV14 and TRBJ2-7, with D uncertain. Germline V lookup: CDR1 SGHDN, CDR2 FVKESK. The ends were cut back, 2 bases at V and 2 bases at J, with 7 bases in the middle. The CDR3 loop spans 13 amino acids. The CDR3 DNA sequence: TGTGCCAGCAGCCAAACTCATACCTACGAGCAGTACTTC. Amino acid sequence: CASSQTHTYEQYF.

This clone showed up just once. The chain carries TRBV9 and TRBJ2-4, with TRBD1 matching over 10 bases. This CDR3 has 14 residues. Germline values: CDR1 SGDLS, CDR2 YYNGEE. V lost 4 bases and J lost 8; bases outside the gene matches: 6. The CDR3 protein is CASSLGQGFDIQYF. CDR3 in DNA: TGTGCCAGCAGCTTGGGACAGGGGTTTGACATTCAGTACTTC.

The chain joins TRBV2 to TRBJ2-1; 8 nucleotides align to TRBD2. The germline CDR1 and CDR2 sequences are SNHLY and FYNNEI. V trimming: 1 base; J trimming: 10 bases; junction bases outside the gene matches: 9. This CDR3 comprises 15 residues. The CDR3 is CASSEDRRGGREQFF. The CDR3 nucleotides read TGTGCCAGCAGTGAAGACCGACGGGGGGGCAGAGAGCAGTTCTTC.

The gene calls are TRBV3-1 (or the pseudogene TRBV3-2) and TRBJ2-3, with 8 bases aligning to TRBD2. Germline loops: CDR1 LGHDT, CDR2 YNNKEL (reference sequence). The CDR3 runs 17 residues. V lost 3 bases, J lost 0 bases, and 8 bases stayed unmatched. CDR3 region: CASSQRVGGASTDTQYF. CDR3 bases: TGTGCCAGCAGCCAGAGGGTCGGGGGGGCTAGCACAGATACGCAGTATTTT.

V is TRBV6-1 and J is TRBJ2-1; 12 bases map to TRBD2. This CDR3 comprises 19 residues. The ends lost 0 bases at V and 0 bases at J; junction bases unmatched: 6. Germline assignment: CDR1 MNHNS and CDR2 SASEGT. The CDR3 loop reads CASSEAGLAGPSSYNEQFF. The DNA of the CDR3 is TGTGCCAGCAGTGAAGCCGGACTAGCGGGGCCAAGCTCCTACAATGAGCAGTTCTTC.

The genes are TRBV3-1 (or the pseudogene TRBV3-2) and TRBJ1-2; D call uncertain. CDR3 length: 14 residues. The V and J ends lost 4 bases and 7 bases respectively, with 16 bases between them. Per germline, CDR1 LGHDT and CDR2 YNNKEL (reference sequence). In DNA form, the CDR3 reads TGTGCCAGCAGCCCCGGTGCCAACGTCGCTGGCTACACCTTC. Translation gives CASSPGANVAGYTF.

V is TRBV6-1 and J is TRBJ1-5; no definite D call. The CDR3 totals 16 residues. Per germline, CDR1 MNHNS and CDR2 SASEGT. The V and J ends lost 4 bases and 6 bases respectively, with 19 bases between them. DNA of the CDR3: TGTGCCAGCAGTGCCCTGTCAAGCGCCGCGGGTCAGCCCCAGCATTTT. This codes for CASSALSSAAGQPQHF.

The chain couples TRBV6-2 or TRBV6-3 to TRBJ2-7; the D gene is possibly TRBD2 (5 bases). The V gene's germline CDR1 is MNHEY and CDR2 SVGEGT. CDR3 size: 12 residues. V was clipped by 4 bases and J by 4 bases, with 8 bases between them. DNA of the CDR3: TGTGCCAGCAGTTTCGGGGTTTACGAGCAGTACTTC. Its translation is CASSFGVYEQYF.

This rearrangement joins TRBV21-1 to TRBJ2-7; TRBD1, as called in the table, went unchecked against the DNA. TRBV21-1 is recorded as a pseudogene. The CDR3 runs 16 residues. The CDR3 is CASSMVWAESSYEQYV. The CDR3 DNA sequence: TGTGCCAGCAGCATGGTTTGGGCTGAGAGCTCCTACGAGCAGTACGTC.